Listed below are T cell receptor beta chains from one sample, sequenced in a study of regulatory T cells in long-lasting Graves disease. TCRdb re-called the multiplex PCR reads through MiXCR, storing one row per CDR3 protein. The table lists roughly 400,000 distinct CDR3 sequences, about 17% of them singletons. These sequences were also reported in another study, on T cells in Graves' hyperthyroidism and ophthalmopathy.

The starting material was peripheral blood mononuclear cells (PBMCs), obtained at new diagnosis, from a patient treated with antithyroid drugs. The origin of the receptors is a woman aged 18-29 years with Graves disease. Both conserved end residues are part of each CDR3. The order of the fields is CDR3 length, J gene, clone size, V gene, D gene, CDR3 DNA, CDR3 protein. D genes are given only for firm matches. Only part of the rows carry a size: once, few, many, or a class if the clone is expanded.

cdr3_length: 18; j_call: TRBJ2-1; clone_size: few; v_call: TRBV12-3/TRBV12-4; d_call: TRBD2; cdr3_nt: TGTGCCAGCAGTTCAGACGCATGGACTAGCGGGGACCACAATAAGCAGTTCTTC; cdr3_aa: CASSSDAWTSGDHNKQFF
cdr3_length: 14; j_call: TRBJ2-5; clone_size: few; v_call: TRBV5-6; d_call: .; cdr3_nt: TGTGCCAGCAGTTTGCCTGTAAACCAAGAGACCCAGTACTTC; cdr3_aa: CASSLPVNQETQYF
cdr3_length: 17; j_call: TRBJ2-1; clone_size: many; v_call: TRBV2; d_call: TRBD2; cdr3_nt: TGTGCCAGCATGCGGACTAGCGGGAGGAGCTCCTACAATGAGCAGTTCTTC; cdr3_aa: CASMRTSGRSSYNEQFF
cdr3_length: 14; j_call: TRBJ1-2; clone_size: many; v_call: TRBV27; d_call: TRBD1; cdr3_nt: TGTGCCAGCAGTTTACACAGGGGGAACTATGGCTACACCTTC; cdr3_aa: CASSLHRGNYGYTF
cdr3_length: 16; j_call: TRBJ2-1; clone_size: many; v_call: TRBV28; d_call: TRBD1; cdr3_nt: TGTGCCAGCAGTTTAGTTGGCGGACAGGGGAACAATGAGCAGTTCTTC; cdr3_aa: CASSLVGGQGNNEQFF
cdr3_length: 14; j_call: TRBJ2-7; clone_size: many; v_call: TRBV28; d_call: TRBD1; cdr3_nt: TGTGCCAGCAGTCCCCCAAGGGGGCTCCACGAGCAGTACTTC; cdr3_aa: CASSPPRGLHEQYF
cdr3_length: 15; j_call: TRBJ2-7; clone_size: many; v_call: TRBV13; d_call: .; cdr3_nt: TGTGCCAGCAGCTTCCGGGACTGGGCGTCCTACGAGCAGTACTTC; cdr3_aa: CASSFRDWASYEQYF
cdr3_length: 16; j_call: TRBJ2-5; clone_size: many; v_call: TRBV12-3/TRBV12-4; d_call: TRBD1; cdr3_nt: TGTGCCAGCAGCCCTAGGGACAGGGCCAGATCACAGACCCAGTACTTC; cdr3_aa: CASSPRDRARSQTQYF
cdr3_length: 16; j_call: TRBJ2-1; clone_size: many; v_call: TRBV3-1; d_call: TRBD2; cdr3_nt: TGTGCCAGCAGCCAAGTTCCGGGACTAGCGAAGAATGAGCAGTTCTTC; cdr3_aa: CASSQVPGLAKNEQFF
cdr3_length: 15; j_call: TRBJ1-1; clone_size: many; v_call: TRBV29-1; d_call: .; cdr3_nt: TGCAGGGAACCGTCCCCGACAGGCCCGAACACTGAAGCTTTCTTT; cdr3_aa: CREPSPTGPNTEAFF
cdr3_length: 14; j_call: TRBJ2-3; clone_size: .; v_call: TRBV4-1; d_call: .; cdr3_nt: TGCGCCAGCAGCCAAGAATCATCCGCAGATACGCAGTATTTT; cdr3_aa: CASSQESSADTQYF
cdr3_length: 13; j_call: TRBJ2-7; clone_size: many; v_call: TRBV7-3; d_call: .; cdr3_nt: TGTGCCAGCAGCTGCCTCTCTCGAAACGAGCAGTACTTC; cdr3_aa: CASSCLSRNEQYF
cdr3_length: 17; j_call: TRBJ1-1; clone_size: .; v_call: TRBV6-1; d_call: TRBD1; cdr3_nt: TGTGCCAGCAGTGATCCCTCGGGACAGGGGAGGAACACTGAAGATTTCTTT; cdr3_aa: CASSDPSGQGRNTEDFF
cdr3_length: 15; j_call: TRBJ1-4; clone_size: .; v_call: TRBV20-1; d_call: .; cdr3_nt: TGCAGTGCTAGAGGTTTTGGTACGGGAAATGAAAAACTGTTTTTT; cdr3_aa: CSARGFGTGNEKLFF
cdr3_length: 15; j_call: TRBJ2-5; clone_size: .; v_call: TRBV5-1; d_call: TRBD2; cdr3_nt: TGCGCCAGCAGCTTGATCGCGGGAGCGGAAGAGACCCAGTACTTC; cdr3_aa: CASSLIAGAEETQYF
cdr3_length: 16; j_call: TRBJ2-4; clone_size: few; v_call: TRBV12-3/TRBV12-4; d_call: TRBD1; cdr3_nt: TGTGCCAGCAGGCGGCAAGGGGGCGTCCCGGGGAACATTCAGTACTTC; cdr3_aa: CASRRQGGVPGNIQYF
cdr3_length: 15; j_call: TRBJ1-5; clone_size: .; v_call: TRBV7-9; d_call: TRBD1; cdr3_nt: TGTGCCAGCAGCAACAGGACAGGGGGGTGGCAGCCCCAGCATTTT; cdr3_aa: CASSNRTGGWQPQHF
cdr3_length: 13; j_call: TRBJ1-1; clone_size: .; v_call: TRBV29-1; d_call: TRBD1; cdr3_nt: TGCAGCGCTACGGACAGGATCGACACTGAAGCTTTCTTT; cdr3_aa: CSATDRIDTEAFF
cdr3_length: 18; j_call: TRBJ2-1; clone_size: few; v_call: TRBV14; d_call: .; cdr3_nt: TGTGCCAGCAGCCAAGGTGTCGAGGGCGGCCTCGTCTACAATGAGCAGTTCTTC; cdr3_aa: CASSQGVEGGLVYNEQFF
cdr3_length: 11; j_call: TRBJ1-4; clone_size: many; v_call: TRBV2; d_call: .; cdr3_nt: TGTGCCAGCCAATACCTACAGAGATTCTTTTTT; cdr3_aa: CASQYLQRFFF
cdr3_length: 15; j_call: TRBJ1-6; clone_size: few; v_call: TRBV5-6; d_call: TRBD1; cdr3_nt: TGTGCCAGCAGCTTGGGGGACAGGGTCGTTTCACCCCTCCACTTT; cdr3_aa: CASSLGDRVVSPLHF
cdr3_length: 15; j_call: TRBJ2-1; clone_size: many; v_call: TRBV20-1; d_call: .; cdr3_nt: TGCAGTGCTAGGGGGGCACCCAGCTCCTACAATGAGCAGTTCTTC; cdr3_aa: CSARGAPSSYNEQFF
cdr3_length: 13; j_call: TRBJ2-5; clone_size: few; v_call: TRBV7-2; d_call: .; cdr3_nt: TGTGCCAGCAGCGGGGGTACGCAAGAGACCCAGTACTTC; cdr3_aa: CASSGGTQETQYF
cdr3_length: 14; j_call: TRBJ2-1; clone_size: many; v_call: TRBV11-2; d_call: .; cdr3_nt: TGTGCCAGCAGCCCTACAGGGGGGGGCAGGCGTCAGTTCTTC; cdr3_aa: CASSPTGGGRRQFF
cdr3_length: 13; j_call: TRBJ2-1; clone_size: many; v_call: TRBV11-2; d_call: TRBD1; cdr3_nt: TGTGCCAGCAGCAGGGACAGGTACAATGAGCAGTTCTTC; cdr3_aa: CASSRDRYNEQFF
cdr3_length: 11; j_call: TRBJ2-1; clone_size: many; v_call: TRBV12-3/TRBV12-4; d_call: .; cdr3_nt: TGTGCCAGCAGCTTGAATTATGAGCAGTTCTTC; cdr3_aa: CASSLNYEQFF
cdr3_length: 17; j_call: TRBJ2-2; clone_size: many; v_call: TRBV2; d_call: TRBD2; cdr3_nt: TGTGCCAGCAGTGAATTGCGGGGGGCTTGGAACACCGGGGAGCTGTTTTTT; cdr3_aa: CASSELRGAWNTGELFF
cdr3_length: 14; j_call: TRBJ2-1; clone_size: few; v_call: TRBV6-2/TRBV6-3; d_call: .; cdr3_nt: TGTGCCACCTCCCCTGAGGAGTCCTACAATGAGCAGTTCTTC; cdr3_aa: CATSPEESYNEQFF
cdr3_length: 15; j_call: TRBJ2-7; clone_size: many; v_call: TRBV28; d_call: .; cdr3_nt: TGTGCCAGCAGTTTTCCAGGAGGCCGGGACTACGAGCAGTACTTC; cdr3_aa: CASSFPGGRDYEQYF
cdr3_length: 15; j_call: TRBJ1-5; clone_size: many; v_call: TRBV6-2/TRBV6-3; d_call: .; cdr3_nt: TGTGCCAGCAGTACGCTCGGACAGCCCAATCAGCCCCAGCATTTT; cdr3_aa: CASSTLGQPNQPQHF
cdr3_length: 11; j_call: TRBJ2-1; clone_size: many; v_call: TRBV20-1; d_call: .; cdr3_nt: TGCAGTGCTAGCGTGATGAATGAGCAGTTCTTC; cdr3_aa: CSASVMNEQFF
cdr3_length: 14; j_call: TRBJ2-2; clone_size: .; v_call: TRBV7-8; d_call: .; cdr3_nt: TGTGCCAGCAGCTTAGCCTATCACACCGGGGAGCTGTTTTTT; cdr3_aa: CASSLAYHTGELFF
cdr3_length: 18; j_call: TRBJ2-7; clone_size: few; v_call: TRBV7-3; d_call: TRBD2; cdr3_nt: TGCGCCAGCAGCCAAGCGGGGGGAGGGGCGGGTGCCTTGTCAGAGCAGTACTTC; cdr3_aa: CASSQAGGGAGALSEQYF
cdr3_length: 13; j_call: TRBJ2-1; clone_size: .; v_call: TRBV9; d_call: TRBD2; cdr3_nt: TGTGCCAGCAGCCCCACGGTAGCGGGAGAGCAGTTCTTC; cdr3_aa: CASSPTVAGEQFF
cdr3_length: 15; j_call: TRBJ1-1; clone_size: .; v_call: TRBV18; d_call: TRBD1; cdr3_nt: TGTGCCAGCTCACACCCGGGACAGGTGAACACTGAAGCTTTCTTT; cdr3_aa: CASSHPGQVNTEAFF
cdr3_length: 12; j_call: TRBJ2-1; clone_size: .; v_call: TRBV20-1; d_call: .; cdr3_nt: TGCAGTGCTAGTCCCGGAAGGGCTGAGCAGTTCTTC; cdr3_aa: CSASPGRAEQFF
cdr3_length: 15; j_call: TRBJ2-7; clone_size: many; v_call: TRBV28; d_call: .; cdr3_nt: TGTGCCAGCAGTTTAGTGCTAGAAAGCTCCTACGAGCAGTACTTC; cdr3_aa: CASSLVLESSYEQYF
cdr3_length: 17; j_call: TRBJ2-4; clone_size: few; v_call: TRBV15; d_call: .; cdr3_nt: TGTGCCACCAGCAGAGTTTTAGTAGGAAGGACCAAAAACATTCAGTACTTC; cdr3_aa: CATSRVLVGRTKNIQYF
cdr3_length: 15; j_call: TRBJ2-6; clone_size: .; v_call: TRBV11-2; d_call: .; cdr3_nt: TGTGCCAGCAGCTCCAGGGTCTCTGGGGCCAACGTCCTGACTTTC; cdr3_aa: CASSSRVSGANVLTF
cdr3_length: 13; j_call: TRBJ2-2; clone_size: .; v_call: TRBV27; d_call: .; cdr3_nt: TGTGCCAGCAGTCCCTCCCATACCGGGGAGCTGTTTTTT; cdr3_aa: CASSPSHTGELFF
cdr3_length: 15; j_call: TRBJ2-7; clone_size: many; v_call: TRBV28; d_call: .; cdr3_nt: TGTGCCAGCAGTTTTGCGTCTGGGAGACGTTACGAGCAGTACTTC; cdr3_aa: CASSFASGRRYEQYF
cdr3_length: 18; j_call: TRBJ2-1; clone_size: .; v_call: TRBV7-9; d_call: TRBD2; cdr3_nt: TGTGCCAGCAGCCGGTGGACTAGCGGGACCCTATCCTACAATGAGCAGTTCTTC; cdr3_aa: CASSRWTSGTLSYNEQFF
cdr3_length: 13; j_call: TRBJ2-5; clone_size: few; v_call: TRBV9; d_call: .; cdr3_nt: TGTGCCAGCAGCCTAGAGCCCCTAGAGACCCAGTACTTC; cdr3_aa: CASSLEPLETQYF
cdr3_length: 18; j_call: TRBJ2-1; clone_size: many; v_call: TRBV25-1; d_call: .; cdr3_nt: TGTGCCAGCAGTGAATGGGGGGCGAGGGACATGAGAGGGGGTGAGCAGTTCTTC; cdr3_aa: CASSEWGARDMRGGEQFF
cdr3_length: 14; j_call: TRBJ1-2; clone_size: many; v_call: TRBV2; d_call: .; cdr3_nt: TGTGCCAGCACCGACCTCCGGGCCCACTATGGCTACACCTTC; cdr3_aa: CASTDLRAHYGYTF
cdr3_length: 11; j_call: TRBJ1-1; clone_size: many; v_call: TRBV6-1; d_call: .; cdr3_nt: TGTGCCAGCACGCTGAACACTGAAGCTTTCTTT; cdr3_aa: CASTLNTEAFF
cdr3_length: 14; j_call: TRBJ1-3; clone_size: few; v_call: TRBV9; d_call: .; cdr3_nt: TGTGCCAGCAGCTCAGGGACCTTCGGAAACACCATATATTTT; cdr3_aa: CASSSGTFGNTIYF
cdr3_length: 14; j_call: TRBJ2-5; clone_size: many; v_call: TRBV20-1; d_call: .; cdr3_nt: TGCAGTGCTAGAGGCGGCCCTACCGAAGAGACCCAGTACTTC; cdr3_aa: CSARGGPTEETQYF
cdr3_length: 12; j_call: TRBJ2-7; clone_size: many; v_call: TRBV20-1; d_call: .; cdr3_nt: TGCAGTGCAGGGGAGGTCTCCTACGAGCAGTACTTC; cdr3_aa: CSAGEVSYEQYF
cdr3_length: 12; j_call: TRBJ2-7; clone_size: many; v_call: TRBV12-3/TRBV12-4; d_call: .; cdr3_nt: TGTGCCAGCAGTTTCACTTCCTACGAGCAGTACTTC; cdr3_aa: CASSFTSYEQYF